This T cell receptor (beta chain) is from a study of sequential checkpoint blockade in melanoma (dated 2019 in TCRdb). General notes on the study: Patients were assigned by 1:1 randomization to either first-line nivolumab followed by ipilimumab (arm A) or ipilimumab followed by nivolumab (arm B). Both trial sequences were followed by maintenance nivolumab.

The immunoSEQ Assay was used to immunosequence TCRbeta CDR3 regions from genomic DNA. Before high-throughput sequencing, the genomic DNA was amplified using bias-controlled multiplex PCR. The original pipeline was this. To quantify the absolute abundance of each unique TCRbeta CDR3 region, the sequences were collapsed and filtered. Clonality, defined as 1 minus Pielou's evenness, was calculated using only productive rearrangements. A previously published method was used to identify clones with significantly greater frequencies in on-treatment samples than in baseline samples. TCRdb mirrors the immuneACCESS table, restricted to in-frame sequences. Some clones are absent from its copies; in checked studies, under half trace to an unresolved V gene, and the reason for the others is unknown. The DNA was the basis for D and trimming; V, J and clone size are from that table. The sample records some 5,100 clones, 60% to 80% of which are singletons. In total, the top ten clones hold 45% to 55% of the sample.

In regard to this clone: Its recognized antigen is unknown. No clone much larger than this one lies a single base away; base qualities are absent.

Read against the paper, the sample's treatment or condition label means: randomized to nivolumab then ipilimumab (arm A) or the reverse (arm B). No trial patient had received prior DNA-damaging chemotherapy. A FACS Aria II flow cytometer was used to sort live CD3+CD8+ cells that were negative for CD19 and CD56 from thawed PBMCs. The samples were obtained from melanoma patients enrolled in CheckMate 064, an open-label, randomized phase II trial testing sequential checkpoint blockade. Peripheral blood mononuclear cells were collected by leukapheresis, purified with Ficoll-Paque, and frozen in human serum with 10% DMSO. Right after sorting, the blood CD3+CD8+ cells were verified to be >95% pure, and DNA extraction followed. The V and J ends are trimmed by 3 bases and 0 bases, leaving 9 bases between them. CDR1 and CDR2 are read off the germline V gene as LGHNA and YSLEER. Its CDR3 holds 14 amino acids, cysteine through phenylalanine. The read is trimmed to its CDR3 DNA, 42 bases read in frame from base 1.

General conclusions and limits of the study: Validation of the response-prediction model combining TCR metrics and mutation burden is needed in larger, independent patient cohorts.

The chain was built from TRBV4-3 and TRBJ2-7; no D gene is confidently identified. The receptor was derived from a human patient with melanoma. Some clones in this sample may be carry-over from other donors' samples. The sequences come from CD8+ T cells sorted from blood (inferred from file names), collected from a patient given nivolumab and ipilimumab in sequence. The CDR3 sequence is CASSQSLSSYEQYF. The DNA sequence reads TGCGCCAGCAGCCAGTCCCTGAGCTCCTACGAGCAGTACTTC.